The entry that follows covers one TCR beta chain sequence. Its antigen is not yet known. Base-call qualities are not available, and no considerably larger clone is one nucleotide away. The data were obtained in a study of T cell responses to AZD1222 COVID-19 vaccine (dated by TCRdb to about 2021). Some background on the complete study: TCR sequencing was performed for about 250 trial participants, of whom around 210 were given two doses of AZD1222 and 26 were given two doses of MenACWY control vaccine. Trial participants were enrolled into age subgroups of 18-55, 56-69 and 70-plus years, which contained about 150, 28 and 57 TCR-sequenced participants, respectively. Paper-wide results and their limitations: Because no day 14 peak-response samples were available, the repertoires could be characterized only after the peak T cell response. Most participants were white British and females outnumbered males, and the authors suggested that clonal diversity may have been underestimated. The vaccine-associated CD4 TCRs covered the entire spike protein, and the dominant responses fell in regions 160-218 and 743-854. The 56-69-year group was small, and its depth increase did not reach significance, likely because of low power. Conclusions about previously exposed vaccinees are limited, since just a handful of AZD1222 recipients were seropositive for SARS-CoV-2 at baseline. Reportedly, close to half of the unique spike-specific TCRs recognized epitopes lying outside the regions that are mutated in the B.1.351 and B.1.1.7 variants. After two AZD1222 doses, both the breadth and the depth of spike-specific TCRs were significantly higher than at day 0 and than in MenACWY recipients.

The germline V gene specifies SNHLY as CDR1 and FYNNEI as CDR2. From the cysteine through the phenylalanine, the CDR3 covers 12 amino acids. The CDR3 DNA has 36 bases and is translated from base 1. V is shortened by 6 bases, J by 1 base, and the region joining them spans 6 bases. The CDR3 regions of human TCRbeta chains were analyzed by immunosequencing. The source study handled its data this way. TCRs in the repertoires were matched against a reference library of SARS-CoV-2-specific TCRs that had been generated with the MIRA antigen-specificity platform. Breadth was defined as the fraction of unique TCRs that were SARS-CoV-2-associated, and depth was defined as the fraction of total T cells that were SARS-CoV-2-associated. Using the MIRA data, each spike-specific TCR was mapped to the spike region that the TCR reacts to and placed in a CD4 or CD8 class. Log10-transformed breadth and depth values were compared by one-way ANOVA with Sidak's multiple comparisons tests. TCRdb retrieved this table from immuneACCESS and kept in-frame rearrangements only. Not all clones are present; in checked studies, unresolved V genes account for under half, and no reason is known for the remainder. That table furnishes V, J and clone size, whereas the DNA furnished D and trimming. Here the sample has about 200,000 clones; 90% to 95% occur a single time. The ten top clones hold around 1.7% of the sample.

The label giving this sample's time point can be read as: about 28 days (+/-7) after the second vaccine dose. What this sample's treatment or condition label stands for: meningococcal conjugate vaccine given as trial control. Vaccinee samples came from UK trials COV001 and COV002, including a single-blind randomized controlled phase 2/3 trial of AZD1222 (ChAdOx1 nCoV-19) in healthy adults. For TCRbeta chain sequencing, PBMC samples from trial participants were taken at day 0 and at day 28 after the second dose. The sequence derives from an adult who received the MenACWY meningococcal vaccine as a control. The sequences come from peripheral blood, collected 28 days after the second dose of the MenACWY control vaccine. The rearrangement joined TRBV2 to TRBJ2-5; the D gene cannot be named for sure. The nucleotide sequence is given as TGTGCCAGCAGGGGAATCCAAGAGACCCAGTACTTC. Its translation is CASRGIQETQYF. With the portions outside the CDR3 filled from the reference TRBV2 and TRBJ2-5 genes, the complete variable region becomes EPEVTQTPSHQVTQMGQEVILRCVPISNHLYFYWYRQILGQKVEFLVSFYNNEISEKSEIFDDQFSVERPDGSNFTLKIRSTKLEDSAMYFCASRGIQETQYFGPGTRLLVL.